This T cell receptor beta chain was found in a study of CD8+ T cells in alopecia areata. Study overall: Tofacitinib lasted 6 to 18 months, then 6 months off drug. General observations from the study: When scalp samples are sequenced, resident alphabeta T cells of normal skin are also captured. It was lesional scalp, especially alopecia totalis/universalis, that showed higher clonality than normal scalp.

Germline-derived CDR1 and CDR2 are SGHRS and YFSETQ. This CDR3 spans 15 amino acids. V lost 4 bases and J lost 5, with 13 bases in between. With respect to this clone: Its antigen is unknown.

cDNA reverse transcribed from extracted RNA served as the sequencing template. Sequencing used immunoSEQ multiplex PCR; TCRdb keeps in-frame clones, though not all of them. The profile shows roughly 250,000 clones, roughly two thirds of them singletons. PBMCs were stained for CD3, CD4 and CD8, and CD4+ and CD8+ T cells were sorted. The chain carries TRBV5-1 and TRBJ1-6; D perhaps matches TRBD1 (5 bases). This TCR came from a human donor with alopecia areata. The sequences come from CD4+ T cells sorted from blood, collected at week 0. CDR3 in DNA: TGCGCCAGCAGCCCCCTTGCGGGGGATAATTCACCCCTCCACTTT. The encoded protein is CASSPLAGDNSPLHF.